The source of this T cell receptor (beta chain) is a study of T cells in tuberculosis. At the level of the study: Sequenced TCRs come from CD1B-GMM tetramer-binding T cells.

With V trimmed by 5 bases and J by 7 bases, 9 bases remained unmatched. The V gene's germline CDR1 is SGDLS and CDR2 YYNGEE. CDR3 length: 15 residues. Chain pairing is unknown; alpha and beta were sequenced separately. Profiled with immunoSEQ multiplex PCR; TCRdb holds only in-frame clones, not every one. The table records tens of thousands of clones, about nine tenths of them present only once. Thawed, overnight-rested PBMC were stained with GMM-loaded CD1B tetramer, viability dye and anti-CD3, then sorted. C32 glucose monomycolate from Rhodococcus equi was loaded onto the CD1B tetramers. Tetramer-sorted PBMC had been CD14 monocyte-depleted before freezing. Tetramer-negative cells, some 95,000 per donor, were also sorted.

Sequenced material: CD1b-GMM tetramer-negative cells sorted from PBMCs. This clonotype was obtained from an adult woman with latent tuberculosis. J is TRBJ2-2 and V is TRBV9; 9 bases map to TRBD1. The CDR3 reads CASRPGTGTVGELFF. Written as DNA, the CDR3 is TGTGCCAGCAGACCCGGGACAGGGACTGTCGGGGAGCTGTTTTTT.